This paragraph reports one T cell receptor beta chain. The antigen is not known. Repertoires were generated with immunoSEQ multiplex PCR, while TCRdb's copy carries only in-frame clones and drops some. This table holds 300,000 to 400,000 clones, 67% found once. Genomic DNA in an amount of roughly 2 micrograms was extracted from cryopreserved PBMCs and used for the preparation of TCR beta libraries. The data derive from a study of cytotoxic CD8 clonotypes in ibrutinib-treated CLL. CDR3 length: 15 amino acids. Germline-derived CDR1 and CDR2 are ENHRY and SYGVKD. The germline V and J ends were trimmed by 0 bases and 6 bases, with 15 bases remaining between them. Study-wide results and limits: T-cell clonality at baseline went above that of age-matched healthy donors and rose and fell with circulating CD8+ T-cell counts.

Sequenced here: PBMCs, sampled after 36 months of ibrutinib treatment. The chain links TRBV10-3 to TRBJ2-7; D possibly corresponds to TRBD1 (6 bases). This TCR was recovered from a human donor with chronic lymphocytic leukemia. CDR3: CAISESESGVGEQYF. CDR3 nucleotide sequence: TGTGCCATCAGTGAGTCGGAGTCAGGGGTAGGCGAGCAGTACTTC.